This TCR beta chain originates from a study of blood T cell repertoires in COVID-19. Study-level information: T cells, B-cell-depleted T cells, or PBMCs provided the cDNA or gDNA that served as material.

In the original workflow: Nucleated cell number was recorded as an estimate derived from reference gene primer amplification. The assay was immunoSEQ multiplex PCR, and TCRdb's table has in-frame clones only and misses some. V, J and clone size are those of that table, while D and trimming were read from the DNA. The table lists about 210,000 clones, 87% of them singletons. CDR1 and CDR2 (germline): SGHDN, FVKESK. The CDR3 is made up of 16 amino acids. V gave up 2 bases and J gave up 4 bases; unmatched junction bases: 6. In assigning cohorts, the study relied on participant-reported clinical history. The sample consisted of PBMCs or T cells enriched from blood (not recorded which). V gene TRBV14 combines with J gene TRBJ2-7; 12 bases are shared with TRBD2. The TCR sequence derives from a man younger than 35 with acute COVID-19. The CDR3 DNA reads TGTGCCAGCAGCCAACCCGGACTAGCGGGACAGTACGAGCAGTACTTC. Translated, it gives CASSQPGLAGQYEQYF.